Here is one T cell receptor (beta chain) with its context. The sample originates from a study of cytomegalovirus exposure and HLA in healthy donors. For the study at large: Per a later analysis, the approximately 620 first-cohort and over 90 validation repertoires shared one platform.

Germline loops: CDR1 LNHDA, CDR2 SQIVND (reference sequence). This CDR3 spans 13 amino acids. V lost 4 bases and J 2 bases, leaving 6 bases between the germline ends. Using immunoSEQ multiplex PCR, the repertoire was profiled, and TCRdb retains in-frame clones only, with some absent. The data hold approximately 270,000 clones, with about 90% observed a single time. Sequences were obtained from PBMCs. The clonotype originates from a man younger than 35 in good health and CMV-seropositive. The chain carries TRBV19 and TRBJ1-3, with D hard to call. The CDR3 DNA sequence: TGTGCCAGTAGTACGAGGGCTGGAAACACCATATATTTT. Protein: CASSTRAGNTIYF. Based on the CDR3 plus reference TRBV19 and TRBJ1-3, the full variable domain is DGGITQSPKYLFRKEGQNVTLSCEQNLNHDAMYWYRQDPGQGLRLIYYSQIVNDFQKGDIAEGYSVSREKKESFPLTVTSAQKNPTAFYLCASSTRAGNTIYFGEGSWLTVV.